The clone carrying this TCR beta chain showed up just a few times. MiXCR was run by TCRdb on the PCR reads, yielding one entry per CDR3 protein. Counted here are 490,000 or so distinct CDR3 sequences, 25% occurring once; the ten biggest clones make up about 0.75%. The data were obtained in a study of molecular identifiers for immune sequencing clone quantification. The CDR3 covers 19 residues. Trimming pared 5 bases from V and 4 bases from J, leaving 30 bases between. CDR1 and CDR2 (germline): SEHNR, FQNEAQ (reference sequence). The TCR comes from a human donor in good health. Some libraries in this study had Jurkat cell RNA spiked in. The specimen was naive CD8+ T cells from blood, with Jurkat cell RNA spiked in. Sample subset: FACS-sorted CD8+CD4-CCR7+CD45RA+ naive T cells. The chain recombines TRBV7-9 with TRBJ2-7; a weak D match, TRBD2 (5 bases). The CDR3 loop reads CASSPKRSGPTTGFYEQYF. The DNA for the CDR3 is TGTGCCAGCAGCCCAAAACGCTCCGGGCCCACCACGGGATTTTACGAGCAGTACTTC.